These 19 T cell receptor beta chains share one sample of origin, sequenced in a study of metastatic and nonmetastatic thyroid tumors. TCRdb reprocessed the PCR reads via MiXCR. The sample contains 30,000 to 40,000 clones, approximately 15% of which appear only once. No treatment had been given to any patient before thyroid surgery. The source material was blood. These receptors originate from a female donor with papillary thyroid cancer or a benign thyroid nodule (not recorded which). Some clones in this sample may be carry-over from other donors' samples.

This sequence joins TRBV12-3 or TRBV12-4 and TRBJ1-2; D perhaps matches TRBD1 (5 bases). Trimming stripped 6 bases from V and 4 bases from J, with 12 bases between. The length of the CDR3 is 13 residues. The CDR3 DNA reads TGTGCCAGCAGCATACAGGTCGTCTATGGCTACACCTTC. This encodes CASSIQVVYGYTF.

This clone was counted at least ten times. The chain is built from TRBV28 and TRBJ1-1; no clear D gene. The CDR3 covers 14 residues. The V gene lost 3 bases and the J gene lost 3 bases, with 11 bases spanning the gap. The germline V gene encodes CDR1 MDHEN and CDR2 SYDVKM. Here the CDR3 DNA reads TGTGCCAGCAGTTTGGTCCCGGGAGACACTGAAGCTTTCTTT. It codes for CASSLVPGDTEAFF. The whole variable domain, remainder taken from reference TRBV28 and TRBJ1-1, is DVKVTQSSRYLVKRTGEKVFLECVQDMDHENMFWYRQDPGLGLRLIYFSYDVKMKEKGDIPEGYSVSREKKERFSLILESASTNQTSMYLCASSLVPGDTEAFFGQGTRLTVV.

The V gene is TRBV14, the J gene TRBJ2-1; a possible D gene is TRBD2 (6 bases). The length of the CDR3 is 16 residues. Germline CDR1 is SGHDN and CDR2 is FVKESK. Trimming cost V 5 bases and J 0 bases, with 14 bases left between them. The CDR3, as DNA: TGTGCCAGCAGCGACATGGGGGGAGTCTCCTACAATGAGCAGTTCTTC. Its translation is CASSDMGGVSYNEQFF.

As concerns this clone: The junction does not match germline at one end; this may be a read error. The chain links TRBV5-3 to TRBJ1-1; D is uncertain. TRBV5-3 is recorded as an ORF, its role being uncertain. The CDR3 runs to 13 residues. CDR3 amino acids: CASSFSLGTEAFF. For the CDR3, the DNA is TGTGCCAGCAGCTTCTCTCTGGGCACTGAAGCTTTCTTT.

This clone ranks as medium-sized (0.01 to 0.1%). The gene calls are TRBV6-2 or TRBV6-3 and TRBJ2-3, with 11 bases aligning to TRBD2. Germline V gives CDR1 MNHEY, CDR2 SVGEGT. Trimming at V came to 10 bases and at J to 0 bases, leaving 12 bases not matched to a gene. CDR3 size: 17 residues. CDR3 in amino acids: CATERGRLAGSTDTQYF. In DNA form, the CDR3 reads TGTGCCACCGAAAGGGGGCGACTAGCGGGGAGCACAGATACGCAGTATTTT.

This clone was seen a handful of times. The rearrangement links TRBV19 to TRBJ1-3; D gene ambiguous. Between the trimmed V and J ends, which lost 7 bases and 1 base, there was a span of 11 bases. This CDR3 comprises 14 residues. CDR1 and CDR2 from the germline V gene are LNHDA and SQIVND (reference sequence). The chain's CDR3 is CASTRTESGNTIYF. The CDR3, as DNA: TGTGCCAGTACCAGAACAGAATCTGGAAACACCATATATTTT.

This clone was picked up many times. The V gene is TRBV4-2, the J gene TRBJ1-5; no clear D gene. CDR1 is LGHNA and CDR2 is YNFKEQ in the germline V gene. Trimming removed 0 bases from V and 7 bases from J, with 10 bases in between. The length of the CDR3 is 14 residues. For the CDR3, the DNA is TGTGCCAGCAGCCAAGACTTGGCTGGCCAGCCCCAGCATTTT. It codes for CASSQDLAGQPQHF.

This clone was seen a few times. The V and J genes are TRBV20-1 and TRBJ2-1; TRBD1 might be the D (6 bases). Germline CDR1 is DFQATT and CDR2 is SNEGSKA (reference sequence). There are 15 residues in the CDR3. Trimming removed 5 bases at V and 5 bases at J, with 19 bases between. The DNA for the CDR3 is TGCAGTGCTCATCGCTTGGGGGCCAATCACAATGAGCAGTTCTTC. This translates into CSAHRLGANHNEQFF.

This clone was counted at least ten times. The chain joins TRBV20-1 to TRBJ2-5; 14 nucleotides align to TRBD2. Germline CDR1 DFQATT, CDR2 SNEGSKA (reference sequence). This CDR3 contains 14 residues. With 6 bases clipped from V and 5 bases from J, the junction kept 5 bases outside the gene matches. In nucleotides, the CDR3 is TGCAGTGCCTATCGACTAGCGGGGGGGGAGACCCAGTACTTC. This sequence encodes CSAYRLAGGETQYF.

This clone was found many times. The chain is built from TRBV5-1 and TRBJ2-1; perhaps D is TRBD1 or TRBD2 (5 bases each). Trimming shortened V by 0 bases and J by 1 base, and 8 bases separated the two germline ends. Germline loops: CDR1 SGHRS, CDR2 YFSETQ. This CDR3 contains 15 residues. CDR3 DNA: TGCGCCAGCAGCTTGGGGGGGTTATCCTACAATGAGCAGTTCTTC. Translation: CASSLGGLSYNEQFF.

This clone has ten or more counts. A much larger clone sits a single nucleotide away, making a read error possible. The sample has other DNA sequences that encode this CDR3 too. The V gene is TRBV6-6, the J gene TRBJ2-1; D is ambiguous. The CDR3 is 15 amino acids. CDR1 and CDR2 from the germline V gene are MNHNY and SVGAGI (reference sequence). V lost 2 bases to trimming and J lost 8 bases, with 16 bases between them. The CDR3 DNA reads as TGTGCCAGCAGTTACAGAGAGGCCCCTTACGATGAGCAGTTCTTC. Encoded protein: CASSYREAPYDEQFF.

The count of this clone is one. The rearrangement links TRBV2 to TRBJ2-4, with 7 bases matching TRBD2. The V segment lost 10 bases and the J segment 8 bases; nucleotides outside the gene matches: 23. CDR3 length: 17 residues. Germline V gene data show CDR1 as SNHLY and CDR2 as FYNNEI. CDR3 region: CATTSWRAGRVIDIQYF. In nucleotides, the CDR3 is TGTGCCACGACTAGCTGGAGGGCCGGTAGGGTAATAGACATTCAGTACTTC. The whole variable domain, remainder taken from reference TRBV2 and TRBJ2-4, is EPEVTQTPSHQVTQMGQEVILRCVPISNHLYFYWYRQILGQKVEFLVSFYNNEISEKSEIFDDQFSVERPDGSNFTLKIRSTKLEDSAMYFCATTSWRAGRVIDIQYFGAGTRLSVL.

This clone showed up many times. This rearrangement joins TRBV6-5 to TRBJ2-3; TRBD2 aligns across 12 bases. V dropped 0 bases and J dropped 9; count of bases not matched to a gene: 1. From germline, CDR1 is MNHEY and CDR2 SVGAGI. This CDR3 has 14 residues. The CDR3 here is CASSYSTSGRTQYF. CDR3 bases: TGTGCCAGCAGTTACTCGACTAGCGGGAGAACGCAGTATTTT.

This clone has ten or more counts. V is TRBV2 and J is TRBJ1-6; D possibly corresponds to TRBD1 (6 bases). The CDR3 is made up of 16 amino acids. The V gene lost 7 bases and the J gene lost 10 bases, with 23 bases spanning the gap. Germline V gene sequence: CDR1 SNHLY, CDR2 FYNNEI. This CDR3 reads CASMMGGGGFRSPLHF. As DNA, the CDR3 is TGTGCCAGCATGATGGGTGGAGGGGGGTTTAGGTCACCCCTCCACTTT.

This clone was detected only a few times. The rearrangement joins TRBV7-3 to TRBJ2-3; 11 nucleotides match TRBD2. Germline-derived CDR1 and CDR2 are SGHTA and FQGTGA. This CDR3 spans 21 amino acids. With V trimmed by 1 base and J by 4 bases, 19 bases remained unmatched. The CDR3, as DNA: TGTGCCAGCAGCTTAATGGGGCGGGGACTAGCGGTTCCGCGGGGATCAGATACGCAGTATTTT. As protein: CASSLMGRGLAVPRGSDTQYF.

There are many counts of this clone. The V and J genes are TRBV4-1 and TRBJ1-5, with 12 bases matching TRBD1. The CDR3 has 15 residues. V lost 1 base and J lost 7; bases outside the gene matches: 2. The germline CDR1 and CDR2 sequences are MGHRA and YSYEKL. CDR3: CASSQGGQGAQPQHF. The CDR3, as DNA: TGCGCCAGCAGCCAAGGGGGACAGGGGGCACAGCCCCAGCATTTT.

The sample holds a few counts of this clone. With a much larger clone just one base away, this may be a read error. The chain joins TRBV2 to TRBJ1-5, with D hard to call. Trimming left V 6 bases short and J 3 bases short, with 12 bases between. CDR1 and CDR2 (germline): SNHLY, FYNNEI. This CDR3 is built from 14 residues. CDR3 DNA: TGTGCCAGCAGCCCCGGAGCACTCAATCAGCCCCAGCATTTT. Its translation is CASSPGALNQPQHF.

This clone was seen repeatedly, ten times or more. A single base separates this from a much larger clone, so it may be a read error. The sample holds other DNA sequences that translate to the same CDR3. The CDR3 DNA reads as TGTGCCACCAGTGACCGCTACACCAGCGGAAGCTCCTACAATGAGCAGTTCTTC. Protein: CATSDRYTSGSSYNEQFF. The chain couples TRBV24-1 to TRBJ2-1, with a possible D match to TRBD2 (5 bases). Germline CDR1 KGHDR, CDR2 SFDVKD. The CDR3 runs to 18 residues. Deletions cut 4 bases from V and 0 bases from J, with 18 bases between.

A few counts support this clone. Relative to the germline gene, one junction end is altered; a read error may explain this. The V call is TRBV15, the J call TRBJ2-6; perhaps TRBD1 as D (5 bases). CDR1 is LNHNV and CDR2 is YYDKDF in the germline V gene (reference sequence). This CDR3 is built from 17 residues. CDR3 sequence (DNA): TGTGCCACCACCAATCCCATTGGCCTCTCTGGGGCCAACGTACTGACTTTC. Its protein is CATTNPIGLSGANVLTF.